The 17 T cell receptor beta chains below were found in one sample sequenced in a study of CD8+ T cells in alopecia areata. The authors extracted RNA and reverse transcribed it into cDNA as the sequencing template. Clones were sequenced by immunoSEQ multiplex PCR, and TCRdb holds only the in-frame ones, with some missing. The sample holds hundreds of thousands of clones; about two thirds are singletons and the top ten take 1.2%. The input for sequencing was CD4+ T cells sorted from blood, taken at week 0. The receptors were sampled from a human donor with alopecia areata.

CDR3 DNA sequence: TGTGCAGCAAGGGGTGCCTATAATTCACCCCTCCACTTT. It specifies CAARGAYNSPLHF. The gene calls are TRBV30 and TRBJ1-6, with D tentatively TRBD1 (5 bases). There are 13 residues in the CDR3. Germline CDR1 GTSNPN, CDR2 SVGIG (reference sequence).

The DNA for the CDR3 is TGTGCCAGCAGCGCGGCACACCTGAACACTGAAGCTTTCTTT. Protein product: CASSAAHLNTEAFF. The V gene is TRBV5-4, the J gene TRBJ1-1; D uncertain. In germline, CDR1 is SGHNT, CDR2 YYREEE (reference sequence). The length of the CDR3 is 14 residues. Trimming took 4 bases from V and 0 from J, leaving 10 bases between them.

The chain recombines TRBV7-9 with TRBJ2-7, with 7 bases identical to TRBD1. After removal of 1 base from V and 2 bases from J, the junction contained 5 bases not matched to a gene. The CDR3 runs 15 residues. CDR1 and CDR2 from the germline V gene are SEHNR and FQNEAQ (reference sequence). The CDR3 sequence is CASSLEDRPTYEQYF. DNA of the CDR3: TGTGCCAGCAGCTTAGAGGACAGGCCGACCTACGAGCAGTACTTC.

The rearrangement joins TRBV25-1 to TRBJ2-7; no clear D gene. The germline CDR1 and CDR2 sequences are MGHDK and SYGVNS. The germline V and J ends were trimmed by 3 bases and 3 bases, with 3 bases remaining between them. The CDR3 has 11 residues. The chain's CDR3 is CASSDLYEQYF. For the CDR3, the DNA is TGTGCCAGCAGTGATCTCTACGAGCAGTACTTC.

The gene calls are TRBV30 and TRBJ2-7; D call uncertain. V was shortened by 0 bases and J by 6 bases, with 6 bases between the two germline ends. This CDR3 region has 11 residues. Per germline, CDR1 GTSNPN and CDR2 SVGIG (reference sequence). CDR3 sequence: CAWSVLVEQYF. CDR3 nucleotide sequence: TGTGCCTGGAGTGTACTGGTCGAGCAGTACTTC.

This clone has only a few counts. The chain couples TRBV29-1 to TRBJ1-2; D not resolved. Germline V gives CDR1 SQVTM, CDR2 ANQGSEA. The CDR3 runs to 9 residues. V dropped 0 bases and J dropped 12 bases, with 5 bases sitting between them. CDR3 coding DNA: TGCAGCGTTGAAGATTGGCACACCTTC. It codes for CSVEDWHTF.

The chain employs TRBV30 and TRBJ2-4; 7 nucleotides line up with TRBD1. The V and J ends lost 2 bases and 4 bases, in that order; junction bases with no gene match: 8. The germline V gene encodes CDR1 GTSNPN and CDR2 SVGIG (reference sequence). The CDR3 contains 15 residues. The CDR3 region is CAWSTPGQTKNIQYF. The DNA of the CDR3 is TGTGCCTGGAGTACGCCGGGACAGACGAAAAACATTCAGTACTTC.

Here the CDR3 DNA reads TGCGCCAGCAGCCAAAGACCTAAAAGTACGCAGTATTTT. It specifies CASSQRPKSTQYF. This sequence joins TRBV4-3 and TRBJ2-3, with unresolved D. Germline-derived CDR1 and CDR2 are LGHNA and YSLEER. The CDR3 length is 13 residues. Deletions cut 2 bases from V and 8 bases from J, with 11 bases between.

The J gene is TRBJ2-3, the V gene TRBV6-1; the D is unclear. V was pared by 6 bases and J by 5 bases, with 9 bases between. Germline assignment: CDR1 MNHNS and CDR2 SASEGT. The CDR3 contains 12 residues. CDR3 residues: CASSLDGDTQYF. CDR3 coding DNA: TGTGCCAGCAGCCTGGATGGAGATACGCAGTATTTT.

In DNA, the CDR3 is TGTGCCAGCTCACCAGGGACCGCGAACACCGGGGAGCTGTTTTTT. It yields the protein CASSPGTANTGELFF. The chain joins TRBV18 to TRBJ2-2; either TRBD1 or TRBD2 may supply D (5 bases each). The germline V gene encodes CDR1 KGHSH and CDR2 LQKENI. The CDR3 totals 15 residues. Trimming left V 2 bases short and J 0 bases short, with 7 bases between.

This clone has a handful of counts. The chain couples TRBV7-2 to TRBJ2-1; the match to TRBD1 covers 9 bases. V shed 1 base and J 1 base; nucleotides not matched to a gene: 2. The CDR3 covers 16 residues. Germline CDR1 reads SGHTA; CDR2 reads FQGNSA. The chain's CDR3 is CASSLGDRASYNEQFF. The CDR3 DNA sequence: TGTGCCAGCAGCTTAGGGGACAGGGCGTCCTACAATGAGCAGTTCTTC.

This chain joins TRBV27 and TRBJ2-1; D gene ambiguous. Trimming removed 2 bases at V and 6 bases at J, with 8 bases between. Per germline, CDR1 MNHEY and CDR2 SMNVEV (reference sequence). The CDR3 runs 13 residues. CDR3 residues: CASSLLQTNEQFF. CDR3 nucleotide sequence: TGTGCCAGCAGTTTACTCCAGACCAATGAGCAGTTCTTC.

V and J are TRBV6-5 and TRBJ1-1; D is undetermined. The length of the CDR3 is 11 residues. The V end was cut by 6 bases, the J end by 2 bases, with 4 bases between. CDR1 is MNHEY, CDR2 SVGAGI, per germline. The CDR3 spells CASRFNTEAFF. The CDR3 DNA reads TGTGCCAGCAGGTTCAACACTGAAGCTTTCTTT.

CDR3 nucleotides: TGTGCCAGCGGCCCACGGACAGGGTGGAATTCACCCCTCCACTTT. Translation: CASGPRTGWNSPLHF. The chain is built from TRBV2 and TRBJ1-6, with 8 bases aligning to TRBD1. V trimming: 8 bases; J trimming: 7 bases; junction bases outside the gene matches: 10. CDR3 length: 15 amino acids. The germline CDR1 and CDR2 sequences are SNHLY and FYNNEI.

This clone has just a few counts. The rearrangement links TRBV6-5 to TRBJ2-7, with D possibly called TRBD1 or TRBD2 (5 bases each). Germline CDR1 is MNHEY and CDR2 is SVGAGI. Trimming took off 4 bases at V and 3 bases at J, with 10 bases between the two ends. This CDR3 is 13 amino acids long. The chain's CDR3 is CASSSQGDYEQYF. The CDR3 nucleotides read TGTGCCAGCAGTTCCCAGGGAGACTACGAGCAGTACTTC.

This rearrangement joins TRBV5-1 to TRBJ2-5, with 7 positions matching TRBD2. Unmatched junction bases numbered 8, after V lost 5 bases and J lost 4 bases. Germline V CDR1 and CDR2: SGHRS, YFSETQ. The CDR3 is made up of 14 amino acids. The CDR3 spells CASRSSWEGETQYF. The DNA for the CDR3 is TGCGCCAGCAGGTCCTCATGGGAGGGAGAGACCCAGTACTTC.

About this clone: The same CDR3 is also encoded by other DNA sequences in this sample. The CDR3 spells CSARRAGELFF. The CDR3 DNA reads TGCAGTGCCCGGAGGGCCGGGGAGCTGTTTTTT. J is TRBJ2-2 and V is TRBV20-1; tentative D call: TRBD2 (6 bases). This CDR3 region has 11 residues. The V end was cut by 6 bases, the J end by 6 bases, with 8 bases between. The germline CDR1 and CDR2 sequences are DFQATT and SNEGSKA (reference sequence).